These 17 T cell receptor beta chains came from one sample sequenced in a study of blood T cell repertoires in COVID-19. Clones were read by immunoSEQ multiplex PCR, and TCRdb kept only the in-frame ones, dropping some. This sample has approximately 100,000 clones, with 70% to 90% found just once. The sample consisted of peripheral blood. All receptors derive from an older man with acute or convalescent COVID-19.

The CDR3 bases are TGTGCCAGCAGCTTAAGGCGGGCCCCCGGGGAGCTGTTTTTT. Amino acids: CASSLRRAPGELFF. V is TRBV11-2 and J is TRBJ2-2, with D perhaps matching TRBD2 (5 bases). The germline V gene encodes CDR1 SGHAT and CDR2 FQNNGV. This CDR3 spans 14 amino acids. V was cut by 2 bases and J by 6 bases, with 10 bases left in between. Filled out from reference TRBV11-2 and TRBJ2-2, the complete variable domain reads EAGVAQSPRYKIIEKRQSVAFWCNPISGHATLYWYQQILGQGPKLLIQFQNNGVVDDSQLPKDRFSAERLKGVDSTLKIQPAKLEDSAVYLCASSLRRAPGELFFGEGSRLTVL.

The chain employs TRBV20-1 and TRBJ2-1; 7 bases agree with TRBD1. CDR1 is DFQATT, CDR2 SNEGSKA, per germline (reference sequence). The V and J ends lost 6 bases and 8 bases, in that order; junction bases with no gene match: 4. The length of the CDR3 is 11 residues. The CDR3 region has the DNA TGCAGTGCCCTTACAGGGGATGAGCAGTTCTTC. Encoded protein: CSALTGDEQFF.

V usage is TRBV5-8 and J usage is TRBJ2-1, with 8 bases matching TRBD2. CDR1 is SGHTS and CDR2 is YDEGEE in the germline V gene. V lost 4 bases to trimming and J lost 8 bases; unmatched junction nucleotides: 20. CDR3 length: 18 amino acids. The CDR3 sequence: CASSHQQAVGGGIDEQFF. CDR3 bases: TGTGCCAGCAGCCACCAACAGGCGGTGGGCGGGGGGATCGATGAGCAGTTCTTC. The full variable domain, completed using reference TRBV5-8 and TRBJ2-1, is EAGVTQSPTHLIKTRGQQATLRCSPISGHTSVYWYQQALGLGLQFLLWYDEGEERNRGNFPPRFSGRQFPNYSSELNVNALELEDSALYLCASSHQQAVGGGIDEQFFGPGTRLTVL.

The chain uses TRBV9 and TRBJ1-5; 8 bases agree with TRBD1. Germline loops: CDR1 SGDLS, CDR2 YYNGEE. V gave up 0 bases and J gave up 4 bases; unmatched junction bases: 3. The CDR3 contains 15 residues. CDR3 amino acids: CASSVGTGRNQPQHF. The CDR3 bases are TGTGCCAGCAGCGTAGGGACAGGGAGGAATCAGCCCCAGCATTTT.

This clone was observed a few times. This sequence joins TRBV7-8 and TRBJ1-6; TRBD1 matches 9 bases. CDR1 and CDR2 from the germline V gene are SGHVS and FQNEAQ. The length of the CDR3 is 15 residues. With 5 bases clipped from V and 10 bases from J, the junction kept 9 bases outside the gene matches. The CDR3 sequence is CASSQMGQGRSPLHF. DNA of the CDR3: TGTGCCAGCAGCCAAATGGGACAGGGTCGGTCACCCCTCCACTTT.

V is TRBV6-5 and J is TRBJ1-2, with 10 bases identical to TRBD1. The trim removed 5 bases at V and 2 bases at J, leaving 5 bases unmatched. CDR3 size: 15 residues. The germline gives CDR1 MNHEY, CDR2 SVGAGI. CDR3 protein: CASSLSGQGNYGYTF. The CDR3 bases are TGTGCCAGCAGTCTCTCGGGACAGGGGAACTATGGCTACACCTTC.

This chain connects TRBV28 to TRBJ1-5, with D maybe TRBD1 (6 bases). Germline V lookup: CDR1 MDHEN, CDR2 SYDVKM. The CDR3 runs 13 residues. CDR3 loop: CAGGGQINQPQHF. The DNA of the CDR3 is TGTGCAGGGGGGGGGCAGATCAATCAGCCCCAGCATTTT. Looking up the rest from reference TRBV28 and TRBJ1-5 gives the full variable domain: DVKVTQSSRYLVKRTGEKVFLECVQDMDHENMFWYRQDPGLGLRLIYFSYDVKMKEKGDIPEGYSVSREKKERFSLILESASTNQTSMYLCAGGGQINQPQHFGDGTRLSIL.

This sequence joins TRBV28 and TRBJ2-1; 12 bases line up with TRBD2. Germline values: CDR1 MDHEN, CDR2 SYDVKM. The CDR3 extends over 17 amino acids. V shed 4 bases and J 4 bases; nucleotides not matched to a gene: 8. The CDR3 is CASSSSSGGAGYNEQFF. The CDR3 coding sequence is TGTGCCAGCAGTTCTTCTAGCGGGGGGGCGGGTTACAATGAGCAGTTCTTC.

The table lists this clone with a count of one. The chain uses TRBV4-1 and TRBJ2-3, with a weak D call TRBD1 (6 bases). Germline V CDR1 and CDR2: MGHRA, YSYEKL. The CDR3 totals 15 residues. V dropped 1 base and J dropped 5 bases, with 13 bases sitting between them. The DNA for the CDR3 is TGCGCCAGCAGCCAAGGAGGGGGTGGTCAAGATACGCAGTATTTT. Translation gives CASSQGGGGQDTQYF.

The gene calls are TRBV2 and TRBJ1-1, with D uncertain. The germline CDR1 and CDR2 sequences are SNHLY and FYNNEI. The CDR3 has 16 residues. V gave up 8 bases and J gave up 0 bases, with 19 bases separating them. The CDR3 DNA reads as TGTGCCAGCTCCATTCCACGGAGGCACATGAACACTGAAGCTTTCTTT. Amino acids: CASSIPRRHMNTEAFF.

The chain combines TRBV4-1 with TRBJ1-2; D is possibly TRBD1 (5 bases). This CDR3 is 16 amino acids long. The V end lost 2 bases, the J end lost 2 bases, and 15 bases lay between the germline ends. Germline values: CDR1 MGHRA, CDR2 YSYEKL. The DNA of the CDR3 is TGCGCCAGCAGCCAACAACTTTCGACAGTCAACTATGGCTACACCTTC. It codes for CASSQQLSTVNYGYTF.

The chain links TRBV5-1 to TRBJ1-2, with TRBD1 matching 8 bases. CDR3 size: 16 residues. Germline trimming cut 4 bases from V and 7 bases from J; bases unmatched to any gene: 15. Germline V lookup: CDR1 SGHRS, CDR2 YFSETQ. The CDR3 DNA reads as TGCGCCAGCAGCCCGAATCCGGGACAGGTGGTCGGTGGCTACACCTTC. Protein product: CASSPNPGQVVGGYTF.

This chain joins TRBV18 and TRBJ2-7, with 10 bases identical to TRBD1. From germline, CDR1 is KGHSH and CDR2 LQKENI. The CDR3 contains 13 residues. The junction had 2 bases not matched to a gene; V was cut back by 4 bases and J by 5 bases. The CDR3 DNA reads as TGTGCCAGCTCACAAGGACAGGGGGACGAGCAGTACGTC. This sequence encodes CASSQGQGDEQYV.

The chain recombines TRBV7-2 with TRBJ2-5; 7 bases agree with TRBD2. V trimming: 1 base; J trimming: 4 bases; junction bases outside the gene matches: 9. The length of the CDR3 is 16 residues. Germline V lookup: CDR1 SGHTA, CDR2 FQGNSA. CDR3 sequence: CASSLGGAGGGETQYF. The CDR3, as DNA: TGTGCCAGCAGCTTAGGAGGCGCTGGCGGGGGAGAGACCCAGTACTTC.

The chain combines TRBV2 with TRBJ1-1; 9 bases agree with TRBD1. Losses at the gene ends were 4 bases for V and 6 bases for J; bases not matched to a gene: 6. There are 14 residues in the CDR3. Germline V gives CDR1 SNHLY, CDR2 FYNNEI. The CDR3 sequence: CASSGRDRVPEAFF. CDR3 coding DNA: TGTGCCAGCAGTGGGAGGGACAGGGTTCCTGAAGCTTTCTTT.

This clone was detected once. The chain joins TRBV6-5 to TRBJ1-1, with unresolved D. V dropped 6 bases and J dropped 3 bases, with 11 bases sitting between them. Germline CDR1 is MNHEY and CDR2 is SVGAGI. The length of the CDR3 is 13 residues. In DNA form, the CDR3 reads TGTGCCAGCAGACGAGAGTTGCACACTGAAGCTTTCTTT. It yields the protein CASRRELHTEAFF.

In DNA, the CDR3 is TGTGCCAGCAGTTCCGGGACAACGAACACCGGGGAGCTGTTTTTT. Translated, it gives CASSSGTTNTGELFF. The genes are TRBV7-8 and TRBJ2-2; maybe TRBD1 (6 bases). CDR1 and CDR2 from the germline V gene are SGHVS and FQNEAQ. Trimming took off 6 bases at V and 0 bases at J, with 11 bases between the two ends. The CDR3 extends over 15 amino acids.